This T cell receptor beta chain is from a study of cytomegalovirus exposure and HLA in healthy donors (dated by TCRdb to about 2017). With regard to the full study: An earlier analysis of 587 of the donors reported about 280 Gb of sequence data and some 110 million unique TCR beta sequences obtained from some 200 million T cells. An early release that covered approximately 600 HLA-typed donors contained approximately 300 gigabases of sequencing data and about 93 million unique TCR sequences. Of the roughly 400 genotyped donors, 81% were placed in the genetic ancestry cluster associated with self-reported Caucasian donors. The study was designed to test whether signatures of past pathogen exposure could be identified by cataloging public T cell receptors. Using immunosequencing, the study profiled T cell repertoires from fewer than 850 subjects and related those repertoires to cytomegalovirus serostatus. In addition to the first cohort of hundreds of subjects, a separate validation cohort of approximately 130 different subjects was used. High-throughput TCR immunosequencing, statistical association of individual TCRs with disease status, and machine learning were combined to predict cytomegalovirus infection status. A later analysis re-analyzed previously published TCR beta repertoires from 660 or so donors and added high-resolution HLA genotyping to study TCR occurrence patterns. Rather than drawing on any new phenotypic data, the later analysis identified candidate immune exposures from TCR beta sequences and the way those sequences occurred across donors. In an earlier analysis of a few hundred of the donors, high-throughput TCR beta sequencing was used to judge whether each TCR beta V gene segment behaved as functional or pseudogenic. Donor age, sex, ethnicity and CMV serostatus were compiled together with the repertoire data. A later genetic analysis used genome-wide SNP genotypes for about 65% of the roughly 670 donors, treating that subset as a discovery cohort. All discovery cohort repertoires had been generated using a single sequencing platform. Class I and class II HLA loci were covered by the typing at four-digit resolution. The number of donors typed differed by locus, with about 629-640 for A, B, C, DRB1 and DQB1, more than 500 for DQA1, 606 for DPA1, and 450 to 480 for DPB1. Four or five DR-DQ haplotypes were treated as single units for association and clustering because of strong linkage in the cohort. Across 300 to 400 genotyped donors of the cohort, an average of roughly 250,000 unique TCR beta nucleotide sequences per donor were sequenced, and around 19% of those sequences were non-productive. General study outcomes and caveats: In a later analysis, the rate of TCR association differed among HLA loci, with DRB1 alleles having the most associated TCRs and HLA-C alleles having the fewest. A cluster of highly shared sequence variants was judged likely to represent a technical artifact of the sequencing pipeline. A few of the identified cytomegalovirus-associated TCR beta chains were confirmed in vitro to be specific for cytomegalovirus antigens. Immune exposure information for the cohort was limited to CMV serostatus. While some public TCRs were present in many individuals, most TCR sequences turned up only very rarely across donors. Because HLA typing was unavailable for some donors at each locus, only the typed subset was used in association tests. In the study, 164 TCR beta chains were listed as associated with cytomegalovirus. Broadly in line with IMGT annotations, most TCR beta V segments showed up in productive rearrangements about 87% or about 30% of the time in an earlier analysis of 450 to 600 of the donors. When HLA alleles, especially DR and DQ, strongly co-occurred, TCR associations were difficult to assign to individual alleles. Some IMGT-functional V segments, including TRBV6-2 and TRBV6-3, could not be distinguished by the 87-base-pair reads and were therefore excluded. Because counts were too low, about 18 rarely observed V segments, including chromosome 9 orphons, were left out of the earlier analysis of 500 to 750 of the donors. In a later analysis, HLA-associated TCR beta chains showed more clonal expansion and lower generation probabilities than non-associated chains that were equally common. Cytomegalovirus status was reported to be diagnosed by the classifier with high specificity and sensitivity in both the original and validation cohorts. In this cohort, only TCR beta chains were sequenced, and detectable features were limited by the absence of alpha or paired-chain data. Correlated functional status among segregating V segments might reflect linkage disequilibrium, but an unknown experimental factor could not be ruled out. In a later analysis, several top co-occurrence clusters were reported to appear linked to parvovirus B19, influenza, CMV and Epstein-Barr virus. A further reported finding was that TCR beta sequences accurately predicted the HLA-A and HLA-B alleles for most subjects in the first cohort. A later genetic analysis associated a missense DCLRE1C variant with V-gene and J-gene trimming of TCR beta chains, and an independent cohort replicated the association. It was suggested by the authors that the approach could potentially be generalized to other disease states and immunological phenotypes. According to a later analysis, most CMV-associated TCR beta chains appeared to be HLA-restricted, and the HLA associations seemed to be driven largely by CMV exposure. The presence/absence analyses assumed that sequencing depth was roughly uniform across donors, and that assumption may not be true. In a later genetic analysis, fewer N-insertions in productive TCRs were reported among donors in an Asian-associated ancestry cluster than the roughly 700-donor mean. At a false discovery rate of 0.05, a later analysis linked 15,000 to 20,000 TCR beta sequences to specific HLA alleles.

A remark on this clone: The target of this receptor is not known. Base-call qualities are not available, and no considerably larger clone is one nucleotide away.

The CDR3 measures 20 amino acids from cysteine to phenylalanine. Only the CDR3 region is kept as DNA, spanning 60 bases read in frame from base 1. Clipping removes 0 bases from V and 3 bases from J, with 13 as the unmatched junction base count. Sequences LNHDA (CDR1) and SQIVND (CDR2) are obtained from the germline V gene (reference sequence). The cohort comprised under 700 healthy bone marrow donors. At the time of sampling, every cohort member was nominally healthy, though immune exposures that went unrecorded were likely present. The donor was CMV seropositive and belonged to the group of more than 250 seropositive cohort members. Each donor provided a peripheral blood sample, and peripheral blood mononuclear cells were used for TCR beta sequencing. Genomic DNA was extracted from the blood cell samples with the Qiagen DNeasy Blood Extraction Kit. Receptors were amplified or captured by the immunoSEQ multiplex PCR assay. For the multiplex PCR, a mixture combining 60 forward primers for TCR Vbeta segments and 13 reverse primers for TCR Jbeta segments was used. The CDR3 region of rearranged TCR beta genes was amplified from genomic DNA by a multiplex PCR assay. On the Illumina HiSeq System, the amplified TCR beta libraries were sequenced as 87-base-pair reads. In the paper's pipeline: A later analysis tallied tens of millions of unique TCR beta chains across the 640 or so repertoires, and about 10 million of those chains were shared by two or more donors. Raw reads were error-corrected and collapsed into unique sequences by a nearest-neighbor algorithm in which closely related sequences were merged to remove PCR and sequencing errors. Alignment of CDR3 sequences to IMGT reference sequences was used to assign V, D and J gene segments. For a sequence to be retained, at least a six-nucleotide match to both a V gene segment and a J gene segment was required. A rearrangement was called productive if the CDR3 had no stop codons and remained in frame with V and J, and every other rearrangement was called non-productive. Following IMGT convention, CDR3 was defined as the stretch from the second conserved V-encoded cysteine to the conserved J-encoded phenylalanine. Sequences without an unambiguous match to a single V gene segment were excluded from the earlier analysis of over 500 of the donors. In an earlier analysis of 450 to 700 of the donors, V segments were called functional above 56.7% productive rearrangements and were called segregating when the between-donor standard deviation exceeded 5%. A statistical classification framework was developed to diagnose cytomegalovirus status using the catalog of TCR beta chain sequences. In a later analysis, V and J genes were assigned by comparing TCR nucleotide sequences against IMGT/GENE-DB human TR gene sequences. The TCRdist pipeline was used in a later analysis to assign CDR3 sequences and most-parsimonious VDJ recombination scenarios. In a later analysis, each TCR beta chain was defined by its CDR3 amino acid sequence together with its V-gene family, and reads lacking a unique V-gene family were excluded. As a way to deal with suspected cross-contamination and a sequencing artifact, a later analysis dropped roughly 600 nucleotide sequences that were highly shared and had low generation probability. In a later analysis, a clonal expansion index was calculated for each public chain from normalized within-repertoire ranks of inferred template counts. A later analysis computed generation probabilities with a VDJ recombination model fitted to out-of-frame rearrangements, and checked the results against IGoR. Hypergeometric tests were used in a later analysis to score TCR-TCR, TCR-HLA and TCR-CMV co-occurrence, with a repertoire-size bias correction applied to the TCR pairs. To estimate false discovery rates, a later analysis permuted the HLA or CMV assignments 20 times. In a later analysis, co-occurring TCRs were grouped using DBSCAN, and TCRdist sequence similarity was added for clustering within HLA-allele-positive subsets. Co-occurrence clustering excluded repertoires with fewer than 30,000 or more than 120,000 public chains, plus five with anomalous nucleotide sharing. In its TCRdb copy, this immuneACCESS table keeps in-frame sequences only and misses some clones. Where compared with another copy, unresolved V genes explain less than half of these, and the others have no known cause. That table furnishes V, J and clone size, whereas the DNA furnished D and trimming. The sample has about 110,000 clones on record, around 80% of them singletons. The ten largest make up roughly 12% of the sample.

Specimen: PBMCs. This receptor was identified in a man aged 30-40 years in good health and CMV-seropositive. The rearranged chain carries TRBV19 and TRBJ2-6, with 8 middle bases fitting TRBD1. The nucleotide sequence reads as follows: TGTGCCAGTAGTATAGAAGGGCAGGGGGCGATCCTAGGTGGGGCCAACGTCCTGACTTTC. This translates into CASSIEGQGAILGGANVLTF.